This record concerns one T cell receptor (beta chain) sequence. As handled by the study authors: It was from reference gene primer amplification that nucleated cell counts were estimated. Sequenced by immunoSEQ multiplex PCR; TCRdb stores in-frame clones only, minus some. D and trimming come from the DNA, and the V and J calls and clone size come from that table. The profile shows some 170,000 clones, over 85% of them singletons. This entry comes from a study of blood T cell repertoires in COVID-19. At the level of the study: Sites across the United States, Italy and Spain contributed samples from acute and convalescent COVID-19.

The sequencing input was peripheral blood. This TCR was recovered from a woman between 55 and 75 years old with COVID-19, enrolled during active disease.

The CDR3 nucleotides read TGTGCCAGCAGCCTCTTAGGGGTGAACACTGAAGCTTTCTTT. This encodes CASSLLGVNTEAFF. This chain joins TRBV3-1 (or the pseudogene TRBV3-2) and TRBJ1-1; a possible D gene is TRBD1 (5 bases). V was shortened by 4 bases and J by 0 bases, with 9 bases between the two germline ends. The CDR3 is made up of 14 amino acids. The germline CDR1 and CDR2 sequences are LGHDT and YNNKEL (reference sequence).